This T cell receptor beta chain was identified during a study of blood T cells in healthy people across ages. The donors, all healthy, were Caucasians living in Russia, aged about 6 to 95. Using a J-beta primer mix together with a sample-barcoded 5' primer, a second PCR was run for roughly 6 to 12 cycles. TCRdb re-called the 5' RACE reads through MiXCR, storing one row per CDR3 protein. The data show over 1,500,000 distinct CDR3 sequences, roughly two fifths seen once. CDR1 is SGHDT and CDR2 is YYEEEE in the germline V gene. The CDR3 extends over 16 amino acids. Trimming removed 2 bases from V and 1 base from J, with 15 bases in between.

This clonotype was sampled from a human donor in good health. Sequencing was performed on blood. The chain couples TRBV5-6 to TRBJ1-1; D uncertain. The CDR3 protein is CASSFMTKASNTEAFF. CDR3 DNA: TGTGCCAGCAGCTTTATGACCAAGGCTTCGAACACTGAAGCTTTCTTT.